The 11 T cell receptor beta chains presented below share a single source sample, sequenced in a study of shared clonotypes between healthy human individuals. The table came from immunoSEQ multiplex PCR; TCRdb's copy has only in-frame clones and leaves some out. The sample gives over a million clones, around 82% of which show up once; 0.61% is in the top ten. Material: memory CD4+ T cells from PBMCs. The subset: CD45RA-negative fraction. The receptors here all came from a man between 18 and 29 years old in good health. Some clones in this sample may be carry-over from other donors' samples.

The chain couples TRBV10-3 to TRBJ2-7, with D tentatively TRBD1 (6 bases). Germline V gives CDR1 ENHRY, CDR2 SYGVKD. Trimming left V 6 bases short and J 6 bases short, with 15 bases between. The CDR3 is 13 residues long. The DNA for the CDR3 is TGTGCCATCAGCCTCGAACAGGGTGGCGAGCAGTACTTC. Translating it yields CAISLEQGGEQYF.

This chain uses TRBV6-5 with TRBJ1-5; D possibly corresponds to TRBD1 (5 bases). The CDR3 spans 15 residues. The germline gives CDR1 MNHEY, CDR2 SVGAGI. V lost 5 bases, J lost 4 bases, and 15 bases lay in between. The DNA for the CDR3 is TGTGCCAGCAGTCGACGGAGGGGAGTTAATCAGCCCCAGCATTTT. Encoded protein: CASSRRRGVNQPQHF.

The V call is TRBV7-9, the J call TRBJ1-1, with D unclear. The CDR3 has 14 amino acids. V lost 0 bases, J lost 4 bases, and 9 bases lay in between. Germline lookup yields CDR1 SEHNR and CDR2 FQNEAQ (reference sequence). The CDR3 bases are TGTGCCAGCAGCTTAGCTTCCGGGCGCACTGAAGCTTTCTTT. Translated, it gives CASSLASGRTEAFF.

To note about this clone: Within the sample, other DNA sequences also encode this same CDR3. CDR3: CASSPGRGYSNQPQHF. CDR3 coding DNA: TGTGCCAGCAGCCCGGGGCGGGGTTATAGCAATCAGCCCCAGCATTTT. The chain recombines TRBV28 with TRBJ1-5; perhaps TRBD1 as D (5 bases). Germline V gives CDR1 MDHEN, CDR2 SYDVKM. This CDR3 region has 16 residues. Trimming cost V 6 bases and J 0 bases, with 15 bases left between them.

This clone has only a few counts. This chain joins TRBV5-1 and TRBJ1-2; maybe TRBD1 (6 bases). CDR3 length equals 15 residues. Deletions cut 2 bases from V and 0 bases from J, with 11 bases between. Germline V CDR1 and CDR2: SGHRS, YFSETQ. CDR3: CASSFTGLPNYGYTF. In DNA form, the CDR3 reads TGCGCCAGCAGCTTCACAGGGCTCCCTAACTATGGCTACACCTTC. Variable domain in full (rest from reference TRBV5-1 and TRBJ1-2): KAGVTQTPRYLIKTRGQQVTLSCSPISGHRSVSWYQQTPGQGLQFLFEYFSETQRNKGNFPGRFSGRQFSNSRSEMNVSTLELGDSALYLCASSFTGLPNYGYTFGSGTRLTVV.

The chain employs TRBV9 and TRBJ1-2, with 8 positions matching TRBD1. V shed 5 bases and J 6 bases; nucleotides not matched to a gene: 15. CDR3 length: 16 amino acids. Germline CDR1 reads SGDLS; CDR2 reads YYNGEE. The CDR3 DNA reads TGTGCCAGCAGAAAGCTTTACCAGGGGGCGCAGGATGGCTACACCTTC. This translates into CASRKLYQGAQDGYTF.

The rearrangement joins TRBV18 to TRBJ2-7; tentative D call: TRBD1 (5 bases). V was trimmed by 1 base and J by 4 bases, leaving 14 bases between them. The CDR3 spans 15 residues. Germline-derived CDR1 and CDR2 are KGHSH and LQKENI. CDR3 sequence reads: CASSPLAKGFYEQYF. CDR3 nucleotides: TGTGCCAGCTCACCACTTGCTAAGGGGTTTTACGAGCAGTACTTC.

The chain employs TRBV5-8 and TRBJ2-7; no clear D. Germline lookup yields CDR1 SGHTS and CDR2 YDEGEE. There are 13 residues in the CDR3. V dropped 4 bases and J dropped 7 bases, with 15 bases sitting between them. This CDR3 reads CASSRQSVGEQYF. CDR3 DNA sequence: TGTGCCAGCAGCCGTCAAAGTGTAGGTGAGCAGTACTTC.

The table lists this clone with a few counts. Different DNA sequences within this sample yield the same CDR3. J is TRBJ2-3 and V is TRBV11-3; D gene unclear. The CDR3 runs 14 residues. CDR1 SGHNT and CDR2 YENEEA come from the germline V gene. V lost 1 base and J lost 2, with 7 bases in between. This CDR3 reads CASSLGQATDTQYF. The CDR3 bases are TGTGCCAGCAGCTTAGGTCAGGCCACAGATACGCAGTATTTT.

The count of this clone is one. This chain connects TRBV4-2 to TRBJ1-2; unclear D gene. Trimming removed 3 bases at V and 6 bases at J, with 5 bases between. Per the germline V gene, CDR1 is LGHNA and CDR2 is YNFKEQ. This CDR3 has 11 amino acids. The CDR3 sequence is CASSQADGYTF. Here the CDR3 DNA reads TGTGCCAGCAGCCAGGCGGATGGCTACACCTTC.

The genes are TRBV15 and TRBJ1-1; D unresolved. The CDR3 is 10 residues long. From germline, CDR1 is LNHNV and CDR2 YYDKDF (reference sequence). V lost 8 bases, J lost 2 bases, and 3 bases lay in between. CDR3 sequence reads: CATLNTEAFF. DNA of the CDR3: TGTGCCACCCTAAACACTGAAGCTTTCTTT.